The sequence of this T cell receptor beta chain was determined in a study of T cells after yellow fever vaccination. Study observations and caveats: Primary-vaccination clones mostly resurfaced post-booster (96% CD4, just under 90% CD8). Only a minor proportion of clonotypes was detected across both CD4 and CD8 compartments.

This clonotype showed up many times. The antigen is undetermined. TCR cDNA, made by 5'RACE template switching, carried an added universal primer site and UMIs. One entry per CDR3 protein, called by TCRdb with MiXCR from the 5' RACE reads. Altogether 150,000 or so distinct CDR3 sequences are present, about a tenth being singletons, with the ten largest covering approximately 35%. The CDR3 length is 14 residues. Germline CDR1 and CDR2: SEHNR and FQNEAQ (reference sequence). The V end lost 4 bases, the J end lost 0 bases, and 10 bases lay between the germline ends. The starting material was CD8+ T cells sorted from PBMCs, obtained 45 days after the yellow fever booster vaccination. J is TRBJ2-7 and V is TRBV7-9; either TRBD1 or TRBD2 may supply D (5 bases each). The clonotype comes from a young man who received the YFV17D yellow fever vaccine. The CDR3 DNA follows: TGTGCCAGCAGCTCGGGACCCCTCTCCTACGAGCAGTACTTC. It codes for CASSSGPLSYEQYF.